This TCR beta chain was recorded in a study of blood T cell repertoires in COVID-19. At the level of the study: Material from acute and convalescent COVID-19 was sourced from the United States, Italy and Spain. From T cells, B-cell-depleted T cells, or PBMCs came the material, which was cDNA or gDNA.

CDR3 length equals 15 residues. The germline gives CDR1 SGHTA, CDR2 FQGNSA. V shed 1 base and J 6 bases; nucleotides not matched to a gene: 2. Study processing details: From reference gene primer amplification, estimates of nucleated cell counts were derived. Data came from immunoSEQ multiplex PCR; TCRdb stores just in-frame clones and leaves some out. V, J and clone size are those of that table, while D and trimming were read from the DNA. The table has about 130,000 clones, 70% to 85% seen once; the top ten hold about a sixth. The V gene is TRBV7-2, the J gene TRBJ1-5; the match to TRBD1 covers 11 bases. This clonotype originated in a woman in her forties or fifties with acute or convalescent COVID-19. The sample was peripheral blood. CDR3 sequence (DNA): TGTGCCAGCAGCTTAGGAGGGACAGGGGGTCAGCCCCAGCATTTT. This codes for CASSLGGTGGQPQHF. The full variable domain, in which reference TRBV7-2 and TRBJ1-5 provide the parts outside the CDR3, is GAGVSQSPSNKVTEKGKDVELRCDPISGHTALYWYRQSLGQGLEFLIYFQGNSAPDKSGLPSDRFSAERTGGSVSTLTIQRTQQEDSAVYLCASSLGGTGGQPQHFGDGTRLSIL.